A selection of T cell receptor beta chains follows, all from one sample in a study of patients and donors after allogeneic stem cell transplantation. TCRdb reprocessed the RT-PCR reads with MiXCR, giving one entry per CDR3 protein. The sample consists of some 880,000 distinct CDR3 sequences, approximately 18% of them appearing once. Sequencing was carried out using blood, either unsorted or a sorted T cell fraction (not recorded which). Receptors originate from a human donor who was either an allogeneic HSCT recipient or a stem cell or donor lymphocyte infusion donor (not recorded which). It is not recorded whose cells these are; they may come from a transplant donor. Each CDR3 is given with its conserved first and last residue. The D gene is left open where the match is weak. Part of the rows lack a size; the others show once, few, many or a class for expanded clones.

D gene,J gene,clone size,V gene,CDR3 DNA,CDR3 protein
-,TRBJ1-1,-,TRBV2,TGTGCCAGCAGTGAAAGGGGGGTTACCAACACTGAAGCTTTCTTT,CASSERGVTNTEAFF
-,TRBJ1-6,-,TRBV27,TGTGCCAGCAGTCAACCCCGATTTCCTAATTCACCCCTCCACTTT,CASSQPRFPNSPLHF
TRBD2,TRBJ2-1,few,TRBV11-1,TGTGCCAGCAGCTTCAGGAGCGGGGGGACCTACTACAATGAGCAGTTCTTC,CASSFRSGGTYYNEQFF
-,TRBJ2-7,-,TRBV6-1,TGTGCCAGCAGAGCCACCACAGGGCTCTTAATACCCTCGCAGTACTTC,CASRATTGLLIPSQYF
-,TRBJ1-5,few,TRBV20-1,TGCAGTGCTAGAGCGACGGGGGCGCGCAATCAGCCCCAGCATTTT,CSARATGARNQPQHF
TRBD1,TRBJ1-5,few,TRBV12-3/TRBV12-4,TGTGCCAGCAGTGGAGGACAGGGCCGTCAGCCCCAGCATTTT,CASSGGQGRQPQHF
-,TRBJ2-3,-,TRBV18,TGTGCCAGCTCACCACCCTACAGGGCCCCTAGCACAGATACGCAGTATTTT,CASSPPYRAPSTDTQYF
-,TRBJ1-6,few,TRBV10-3,TGTGCCACCGCCGGGACATGGAATTCACCCCTCCACTTT,CATAGTWNSPLHF
-,TRBJ2-3,many,TRBV12-3/TRBV12-4,TGTGCCAGCAGCCCACACGGGACCCACCCGGGAGATACGCAGTATTTT,CASSPHGTHPGDTQYF
-,TRBJ2-2,-,TRBV9,TGTGCCAGCACCTCAAGGAGTACGCTCCGCAACACCGGGGAGCTGTTTTTT,CASTSRSTLRNTGELFF
TRBD2,TRBJ2-3,-,TRBV6-1,TGTGCCAGCAGTGAGAACGGGAGGTCTACAGATACGCAGTATTTT,CASSENGRSTDTQYF
TRBD2,TRBJ2-2,few,TRBV12-3/TRBV12-4,TGTGCCAGCACCTTTTGGGTGGCTAGCGGGACCGGGGAGCTGTTTTTT,CASTFWVASGTGELFF
-,TRBJ2-3,-,TRBV3-1,TGTGCCAGCAGCCTAACGGGGGAGTTCACAGATACGCAGTATTTT,CASSLTGEFTDTQYF
TRBD2,TRBJ2-7,once,TRBV19,TGTGCCAGTCGGGGGGTCGGTGAGTACGAGCAGTACTTC,CASRGVGEYEQYF
-,TRBJ2-5,few,TRBV12-3/TRBV12-4,TGTGCCAGCAGTTTCTTCCGGGGTGCGGAGACCCAGTACTTC,CASSFFRGAETQYF
-,TRBJ1-1,few,TRBV3-1,TGTGCCAGCAGCCAAATTGCAGGGACGGTTGAAGCTTTCTTT,CASSQIAGTVEAFF
TRBD1,TRBJ2-7,few,TRBV5-1,TGCGCCAGCAGCTCCCGGACAGGGCTACTTTTGGGGTACGAGCAGTACTTC,CASSSRTGLLLGYEQYF
TRBD2,TRBJ2-1,few,TRBV12-3/TRBV12-4,TGTGCCAGCAGTCCACAGCGGGAGTTCTCCTACAATGAGCAGTTCTTC,CASSPQREFSYNEQFF
TRBD2,TRBJ2-2,-,TRBV5-1,TGCGCCAGCAGCCCGGGGGGGGCCGCGAACACCGGGGAGCTGTTTTTT,CASSPGGAANTGELFF
-,TRBJ2-5,few,TRBV7-9,TGTGCCAGCAGCGGAGGGACAGCCCAAGAGACCCAGTACTTC,CASSGGTAQETQYF
-,TRBJ1-2,few,TRBV20-1,TGCAGTGCTAGAGATCGAGATTCCGTTCGCTTTAGCGGCTACACCTTC,CSARDRDSVRFSGYTF
TRBD2,TRBJ2-1,-,TRBV7-3,TGTGCCAGCAGCTCTACTAGCGGGGGTTCCCTCAATGAGCAGTTCTTC,CASSSTSGGSLNEQFF
-,TRBJ1-2,-,TRBV4-3,TGCGCCAGCAGCCTAAGCGGGGGGAAAGTCTATGGCTACACCTTC,CASSLSGGKVYGYTF
-,TRBJ2-3,few,TRBV24-1,TGTGCCACCAGTGATTCTAGTCCAGATACGCAGTATTTT,CATSDSSPDTQYF
-,TRBJ1-2,-,TRBV7-6,TGTGCCAGCAGCTTAGAGCCCCAACAGGCGTACTATGGCTACACCTTC,CASSLEPQQAYYGYTF
-,TRBJ2-7,-,TRBV5-6,TGTGCCAGCAGCTTGGAAGGCAGGGTCTGGGACGAGCAGTACTTC,CASSLEGRVWDEQYF
-,TRBJ2-7,many,TRBV7-9,TGTGCCAGCAGCTTTCAGGGCATGGAGCAGTACTTC,CASSFQGMEQYF
-,TRBJ2-5,-,TRBV30,TGTCCCTGGAGTGTACAGTCGAGGACCCAGTACTTC,CPWSVQSRTQYF
TRBD2,TRBJ2-5,-,TRBV9,TGTGCCAGCAGCGTAGCGCTTTCCAGCGGGGAAGAGACCCAGTACTTC,CASSVALSSGEETQYF
-,TRBJ2-1,-,TRBV12-3/TRBV12-4,TGTGCCAGCAGTTTAATGGAGAGATTGGGTGAGCAGTTCTTC,CASSLMERLGEQFF
TRBD1,TRBJ2-1,many,TRBV20-1,TGCAGTGCTAGGGACAGGGGGCTGAATGAGCAGTTCTTC,CSARDRGLNEQFF
-,TRBJ2-7,-,TRBV24-1,TGTGCCACCAGTGATCACAGCAACTCCTACGAGCAGTACTTC,CATSDHSNSYEQYF
-,TRBJ1-2,-,TRBV5-5,TGTGCCAGCAGCCTCGGACCGCTGATGAATGGCTACACCTTC,CASSLGPLMNGYTF
TRBD1,TRBJ2-7,-,TRBV9,TGTGCCAGCAGCTCCGGTAAAGGGGGCATCTACGAGCAGTACTTC,CASSSGKGGIYEQYF
TRBD1,TRBJ2-1,-,TRBV7-8,TGTGCCAGCAGCGCCCGGGACAGGGAGCATGAGCAGTTCTTC,CASSARDREHEQFF
TRBD2,TRBJ2-5,few,TRBV4-2,TGTGCCAGCAGCCAAGATTCTAGCGGACGCCAAGAGACCCAGTACTTC,CASSQDSSGRQETQYF
TRBD1,TRBJ2-7,-,TRBV12-3/TRBV12-4,TGTGCCAGCAGCGGGGACAGGGTGGGAGAGCAGTACTTC,CASSGDRVGEQYF
-,TRBJ1-5,few,TRBV5-1,TGCGCCAGCAGCTTGGCCGGGACGCAGAATCAGCCCCAGCATTTT,CASSLAGTQNQPQHF
TRBD1,TRBJ2-3,few,TRBV27,TGTGCCAGCAAGTACAGGGGGACAGATACGCAGTATTTT,CASKYRGTDTQYF
-,TRBJ2-7,few,TRBV7-7,TGTGCTAGCAGCTTATACCAGGGGAAAGCATACGAGCAGTACTTC,CASSLYQGKAYEQYF
TRBD1,TRBJ2-5,many,TRBV5-1,TGTGCCAGCAGTCCCGGGACAGTAGAGACCCAGTACTTC,CASSPGTVETQYF
TRBD2,TRBJ2-2,few,TRBV7-2,TGTGCCAGCAGCTTTGGACTAGCGGGGGGCCCCACCGGGGAGCTGTTTTTT,CASSFGLAGGPTGELFF
-,TRBJ2-5,-,TRBV25-1,TGTGCCAGCAGTGGAAGGGTCTTGGAGACCCAGTACTTC,CASSGRVLETQYF
TRBD1,TRBJ2-3,few,TRBV5-1,TGCGCCAGCAGCCCAGCCGGGACAGGGGCGGTAGATACGCAGTATTTT,CASSPAGTGAVDTQYF
TRBD1,TRBJ2-2,few,TRBV9,TGTGCCAGCAGGGATATTGGGACAGGGTACTCCGGGGAGCTGTTTTTT,CASRDIGTGYSGELFF
-,TRBJ2-7,few,TRBV6-5,TGTGCCAGCAGTTTCCTGGGCGCCGGAACCTACGAGCAGTACTTC,CASSFLGAGTYEQYF
-,TRBJ1-6,few,TRBV7-2,TGTGCCAGCAGCTTAGGAAATCCGGGACTGGGCGTATCGCCCCTCCACTTT,CASSLGNPGLGVSPLHF